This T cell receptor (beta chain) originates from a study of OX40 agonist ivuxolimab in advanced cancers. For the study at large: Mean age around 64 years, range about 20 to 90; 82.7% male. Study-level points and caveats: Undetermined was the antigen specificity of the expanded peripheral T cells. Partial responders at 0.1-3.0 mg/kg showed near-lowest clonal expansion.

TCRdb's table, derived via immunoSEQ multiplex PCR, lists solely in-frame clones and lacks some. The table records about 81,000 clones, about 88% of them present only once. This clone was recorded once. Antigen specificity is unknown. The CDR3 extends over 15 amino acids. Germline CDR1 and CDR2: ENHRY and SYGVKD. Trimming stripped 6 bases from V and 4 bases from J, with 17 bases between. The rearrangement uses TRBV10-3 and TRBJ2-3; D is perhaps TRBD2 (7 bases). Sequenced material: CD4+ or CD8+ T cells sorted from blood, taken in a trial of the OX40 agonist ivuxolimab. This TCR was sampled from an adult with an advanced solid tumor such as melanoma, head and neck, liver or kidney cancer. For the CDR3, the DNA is TGTGCCATCAGCAGTGGTGGGGGGGCTCCAGATACGCAGTATTTT. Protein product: CAISSGGGAPDTQYF.